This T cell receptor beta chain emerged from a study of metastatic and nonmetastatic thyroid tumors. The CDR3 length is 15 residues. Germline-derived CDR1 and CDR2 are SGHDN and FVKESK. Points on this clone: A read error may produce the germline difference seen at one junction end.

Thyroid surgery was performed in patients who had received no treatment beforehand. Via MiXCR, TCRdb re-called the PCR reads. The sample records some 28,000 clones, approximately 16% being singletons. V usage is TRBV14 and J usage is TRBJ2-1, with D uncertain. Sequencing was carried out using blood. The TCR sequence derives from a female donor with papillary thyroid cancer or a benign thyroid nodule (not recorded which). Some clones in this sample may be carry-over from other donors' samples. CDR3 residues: CASGQEPGPYNEHFF. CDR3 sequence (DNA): TGTGCCAGCGGCCAAGAGCCGGGCCCCTACAATGAGCATTTCTTC.